The 12 T cell receptor beta chains listed next were all sequenced from one sample in a study of shared clonotypes between healthy human individuals. Some clones are missing from TCRdb's copy, which holds only in-frame ones; the method was immunoSEQ multiplex PCR. The repertoire has 2 million to 2.5 million clones, around 93% of them found once; the top ten carry 0.37%. The sample was naive CD4+ T cells from PBMCs. The sample's subset: CD45RA+ positively selected. The receptors shown here come from a man between 18 and 29 years old in good health. Some clones in this sample may be carry-over from other donors' samples.

This clone was detected a few times. This sample also contains other DNA sequences that code for the same CDR3. J is TRBJ1-5 and V is TRBV6-5; D uncertain. Between the trimmed V and J ends, which lost 6 bases and 3 bases, there was a span of 6 bases. The CDR3 totals 12 residues. Germline assignment: CDR1 MNHEY and CDR2 SVGAGI. The CDR3 region has the DNA TGTGCCAGCAGCCGACCCAATCAGCCCCAGCATTTT. This encodes CASSRPNQPQHF.

Remarks on this clone: The same CDR3 also results from other DNA sequences found in this sample. The rearrangement joins TRBV18 to TRBJ1-4; D uncertain. Germline V gene sequence: CDR1 KGHSH, CDR2 LQKENI. The CDR3 is 13 amino acids. V lost 2 bases to trimming and J lost 2 bases, with 3 bases between them. CDR3 loop: CASSPGTNEKLFF. Written as DNA, the CDR3 is TGTGCCAGCTCACCAGGGACTAATGAAAAACTGTTTTTT.

The V gene is TRBV6-1, the J gene TRBJ2-1, with D maybe TRBD1 (6 bases). The CDR3 covers 15 residues. V was clipped by 5 bases and J by 0 bases, with 11 bases between them. Germline CDR1 reads MNHNS; CDR2 reads SASEGT. Here the CDR3 reads CASSKTGSSYNEQFF. The CDR3 DNA sequence: TGTGCCAGCAGTAAAACAGGGAGCTCCTACAATGAGCAGTTCTTC.

This rearrangement joins TRBV28 to TRBJ2-1; 9 nucleotides match TRBD1. The CDR3 length is 14 residues. Germline V lookup: CDR1 MDHEN, CDR2 SYDVKM. The J segment lost 7 bases and the V segment lost 6 bases, leaving 7 bases of the junction unmatched. CDR3 coding DNA: TGTGCCAGCAGCGAGGGACAGGGTAAAAATGAGCAGTTCTTC. Its protein product is CASSEGQGKNEQFF.

For the CDR3, the DNA is TGTGCCAGCAGTTTCACCGGACAACGACGGAAACTGTTTTTT. This gives the protein CASSFTGQRRKLFF. V usage is TRBV28 and J usage is TRBJ1-4, with D maybe TRBD1 (5 bases). V dropped 3 bases and J dropped 11 bases, with 16 bases sitting between them. Germline CDR1 and CDR2: MDHEN and SYDVKM. The CDR3 has 14 residues.

The table lists this clone with a few counts. The identical CDR3 is also encoded by other nucleotide sequences in the sample. The chain couples TRBV6-5 to TRBJ1-1; D is undetermined. Deletions cut 8 bases from V and 5 bases from J, with 12 bases between. In germline, CDR1 is MNHEY, CDR2 SVGAGI. The CDR3 extends over 12 amino acids. Written as DNA, the CDR3 is TGTGCCAGCGGCGAAGGAAGAACTGAAGCTTTCTTT. Amino acids: CASGEGRTEAFF.

The J gene is TRBJ1-2, the V gene TRBV19; no clear D. The CDR3 extends over 13 amino acids. Trimming shortened V by 7 bases and J by 8 bases, and 17 bases separated the two germline ends. Germline V gene lookup returns CDR1 LNHDA and CDR2 SQIVND (reference sequence). The CDR3: CASKVGPAGGYTF. The CDR3 DNA reads as TGTGCCAGTAAGGTAGGGCCGGCTGGGGGCTACACCTTC. Based on the CDR3 plus reference TRBV19 and TRBJ1-2, the full variable domain is DGGITQSPKYLFRKEGQNVTLSCEQNLNHDAMYWYRQDPGQGLRLIYYSQIVNDFQKGDIAEGYSVSREKKESFPLTVTSAQKNPTAFYLCASKVGPAGGYTFGSGTRLTVV.

This chain links TRBV5-1 with TRBJ1-4; TRBD1 agrees at 8 bases. CDR3 length equals 15 residues. Trimming cost V 4 bases and J 2 bases; bases outside gene matches: 4. The germline CDR1 and CDR2 sequences are SGHRS and YFSETQ. DNA for the CDR3: TGCGCCAGCAGCCCCGACAGGGGCACTAATGAAAAACTGTTTTTT. Encoded protein: CASSPDRGTNEKLFF.

V is TRBV7-6 and J is TRBJ2-3; tentative D call: TRBD1 (6 bases). The CDR3 has 14 residues. V shed 3 bases and J shed 3 bases, with 10 bases lying between them. Per the germline V gene, CDR1 is SGHVS and CDR2 is FNYEAQ. CDR3 in amino acids: CASSFSRGTDTQYF. The CDR3 bases are TGTGCCAGCAGCTTCTCCAGGGGAACAGATACGCAGTATTTT.

The gene calls are TRBV29-1 and TRBJ2-7, with D unresolved. The CDR3 runs 13 residues. Between the trimmed V and J ends, which lost 5 bases and 2 bases, there was a span of 13 bases. CDR1 SQVTM and CDR2 ANQGSEA come from the germline V gene. CDR3 sequence reads: CSVSTRATYEQYF. CDR3 DNA sequence: TGCAGCGTTTCAACCCGAGCCACCTACGAGCAGTACTTC.

The V and J genes are TRBV29-1 and TRBJ2-6; TRBD1 matches 7 bases. V was pared by 5 bases and J by 16 bases, with 14 bases of the junction left unmatched. Per the germline V gene, CDR1 is SQVTM and CDR2 is ANQGSEA. CDR3 size: 13 residues. The CDR3 sequence: CSVKGDSFPPLTF. Written as DNA, the CDR3 is TGCAGCGTTAAGGGGGACAGCTTTCCACCTCTGACTTTC.

This clone appeared a few times. J is TRBJ1-5 and V is TRBV28; a weak D match, TRBD1 (6 bases). V lost 6 bases and J 5 bases, leaving 17 bases between the germline ends. Germline V CDR1 and CDR2: MDHEN, SYDVKM. The CDR3 spans 15 residues. The CDR3 region is CASRSGAEGDQPQHF. Here the CDR3 DNA reads TGTGCCAGCAGATCAGGGGCGGAGGGAGATCAGCCCCAGCATTTT.